A single sample is the source of the 6 T cell receptor beta chains below, sequenced in a study of early T cells in non-severe SARS-CoV-2 infection (dated by TCRdb to the early 2020s). The library was generated by 5' RACE. Sequencing was performed on a NextSeq 500. Clones were called with MiXCR by TCRdb after fastp trimmed the public reads at Q25, and only in-frame beta chains were retained. Rows with one shared CDR3 protein collapse into an entry with the most common genes and DNA. In this sample the table shows approximately 69,000 distinct CDR3 sequences, 9.5% to 15% of which occur a single time. The leading ten clones occupy roughly 2.5% of the sample. Material: whole blood, obtained at baseline. The receptors derive from an adult who was a healthcare worker with PCR-confirmed SARS-CoV-2 infection or an uninfected control (not recorded which).

This clonotype was observed a single time. This sequence joins TRBV12-3 or TRBV12-4 and TRBJ2-5, with a weak D call TRBD2 (6 bases). Trimming stripped 2 bases from V and 4 bases from J, with 14 bases between. The CDR3 is 15 amino acids. The CDR3 here is CASSLLSGVRETQYF. CDR3 DNA: TGTGCCAGCAGTTTACTGTCGGGGGTTAGAGAGACCCAGTACTTC.

DNA for the CDR3: TGTGCCAGCAGCCGACGGCCCATGAACACTGAAGCTTTCTTT. Its protein product is CASSRRPMNTEAFF. The rearrangement links TRBV2 to TRBJ1-1, with unresolved D. The CDR3 contains 14 residues. The V gene lost 6 bases and the J gene lost 0 bases, with 11 bases spanning the gap. Per germline, CDR1 SNHLY and CDR2 FYNNEI.

This clonotype was found many times. V and J are TRBV20-1 and TRBJ2-7; TRBD1 or TRBD2 may be the D gene (5 bases each). The CDR3 is made up of 12 amino acids. Trimming left V 6 bases short and J 2 bases short, with 11 bases between. The germline CDR1 and CDR2 sequences are DFQATT and SNEGSKA (reference sequence). CDR3 sequence reads: CSAPGAAYEQYF. The CDR3 nucleotides read TGCAGTGCCCCCGGGGCCGCCTACGAGCAGTACTTC.

The chain is built from TRBV3-1 and TRBJ2-7, with no clear D. The germline V and J ends were trimmed by 1 base and 5 bases, with 9 bases remaining between them. The CDR3 spans 13 residues. Germline loops: CDR1 LGHDT, CDR2 YNNKEL (reference sequence). In DNA form, the CDR3 reads TGTGCCAGCAGCCAAGTCCCTTCACACGAGCAGTACTTC. As protein: CASSQVPSHEQYF.

This clonotype was seen ten or more times. The chain has TRBV12-3 or TRBV12-4 and TRBJ2-5; D not certain. CDR3 length equals 13 residues. With 2 bases removed from V and 3 bases from J, the gap between germline ends came to 7 bases. The DNA for the CDR3 is TGTGCCAGCAGTTTACGGCTGGAAGAGACCCAGTACTTC. Protein sequence: CASSLRLEETQYF.

V gene TRBV5-1 combines with J gene TRBJ2-6; 8 bases match TRBD1. V dropped 0 bases and J dropped 0; count of bases not matched to a gene: 11. This CDR3 is 20 amino acids long. Germline V lookup: CDR1 SGHRS, CDR2 YFSETQ. The CDR3 is CASSLVGDRGLYSGANVLTF. The CDR3 DNA is TGCGCCAGCAGCTTGGTGGGAGACAGGGGTTTATACTCTGGGGCCAACGTCCTGACTTTC.